One T cell receptor beta chain is described in this entry. Its antigen remains unidentified. Next came a second PCR, run for about 7 to 12 cycles, which used a sample-barcoded 5' primer along with a J-beta primer mix. TCRdb fed the 5' RACE reads into MiXCR, producing one record per CDR3 protein. The sample shows about 670,000 distinct CDR3 sequences, less than 45% of them seen only once. The sample comes from a study of blood T cells in healthy people across ages. Whole-study findings and limits: Across samples, TCR beta diversity tracked strongly with naive T cell percentage.

Per the germline V gene, CDR1 is SEHNR and CDR2 is FQNEAQ (reference sequence). The length of the CDR3 is 16 residues. With 0 bases clipped from V and 4 bases from J, the junction kept 8 bases outside the gene matches. The chain combines TRBV7-9 with TRBJ2-7; 8 bases align to TRBD1. The source material was blood. This TCR was recovered from a man older than 75 in good health. CDR3 in DNA: TGTGCCAGCAGCTTAGCTACCGGGACAGGACTTTACGAGCAGTACTTC. Encoded protein: CASSLATGTGLYEQYF.